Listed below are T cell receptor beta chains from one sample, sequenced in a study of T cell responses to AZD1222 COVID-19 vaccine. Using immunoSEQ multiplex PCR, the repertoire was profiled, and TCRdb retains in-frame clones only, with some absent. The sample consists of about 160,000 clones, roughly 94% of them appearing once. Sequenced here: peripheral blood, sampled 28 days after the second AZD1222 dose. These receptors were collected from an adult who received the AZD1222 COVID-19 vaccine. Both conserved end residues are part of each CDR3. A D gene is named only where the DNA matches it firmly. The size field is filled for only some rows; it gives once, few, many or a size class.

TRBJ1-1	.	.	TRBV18	TGTGCCAGCCAGGTGAACGGCGAAGGGAACACTGAAGCTTTCTTT	CASQVNGEGNTEAFF
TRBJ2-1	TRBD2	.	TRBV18	TGTGCCAGCTCACCATCGAGCGGGAGTTCCGGTGAGCAGTTCTTC	CASSPSSGSSGEQFF
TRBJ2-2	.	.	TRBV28	TGTGCCAGCAGTTTCCTGAACACCGGGGAGCTGTTTTTT	CASSFLNTGELFF
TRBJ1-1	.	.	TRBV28	TGTGCCAGCAGTTTATATAGAGAGAGAATGAACACTGAAGCTTTCTTT	CASSLYRERMNTEAFF
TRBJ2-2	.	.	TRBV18	TGTGCCAGCCACTCCACCGGGGAGCTGTTTTTT	CASHSTGELFF
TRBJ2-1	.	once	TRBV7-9	TGTGCCAGCAGCTTAGGGAGTAGAAGAGTTTCCATACCGGCGCAGTTCTTC	CASSLGSRRVSIPAQFF
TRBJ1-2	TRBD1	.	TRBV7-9	TGTGCCAGCAGCCCCCCTGACGGGACAGGGGATGGCTACACCTTC	CASSPPDGTGDGYTF
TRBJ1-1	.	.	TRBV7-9	TGTGCCAGCAGCTTAGAGATTGCTGGGAACAAAGAAGCTTTCTTT	CASSLEIAGNKEAFF
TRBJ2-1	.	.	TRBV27	TGTGCCAGCAGTTTACAAACCAGCCTAAACTACAATGAGCAGTTCTTC	CASSLQTSLNYNEQFF
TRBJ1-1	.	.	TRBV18	TGTGCCAGCTCACCGGTCCTGCAGACCACTGAAGCTTTCTTT	CASSPVLQTTEAFF